This T cell receptor beta chain was captured in a study of T cell responses to AZD1222 COVID-19 vaccine. Turning to the study itself: Second-dose groups at about 4 or about 12 weeks were pooled. General observations from the study: Females outnumbered males among donors, who were mostly white British; clonal diversity was possibly underestimated.

Notes on this clone: What it binds is unknown.

This CDR3 has 12 residues. Germline CDR1 reads MDHEN; CDR2 reads SYDVKM. V was pared by 6 bases and J by 7 bases, with 5 bases of the junction left unmatched. TCRdb's table, derived via immunoSEQ multiplex PCR, lists solely in-frame clones and lacks some. Of more than 95,000 clones in the sample, roughly 90% are singletons; the top ten hold approximately 7%. The sequencing used peripheral blood, collected on day 0 of AZD1222 vaccination. This sequence was found in an adult in good health. This chain joins TRBV28 and TRBJ1-1, with TRBD1 identical over 7 bases. CDR3 nucleotide sequence: TGTGCCAGCAGAATAACAGGGGTTGAAGCTTTCTTT. This encodes CASRITGVEAFF.